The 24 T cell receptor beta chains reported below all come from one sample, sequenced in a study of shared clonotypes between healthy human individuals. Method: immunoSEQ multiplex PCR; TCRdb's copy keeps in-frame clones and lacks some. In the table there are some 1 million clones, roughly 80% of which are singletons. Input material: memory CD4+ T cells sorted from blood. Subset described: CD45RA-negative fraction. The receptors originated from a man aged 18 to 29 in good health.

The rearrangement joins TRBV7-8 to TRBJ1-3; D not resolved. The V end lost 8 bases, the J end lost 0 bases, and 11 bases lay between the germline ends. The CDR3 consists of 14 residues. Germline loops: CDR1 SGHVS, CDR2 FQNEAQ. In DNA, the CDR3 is TGTGCCAGCCTACCGTGGGACTCTGGAAACACCATATATTTT. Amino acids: CASLPWDSGNTIYF.

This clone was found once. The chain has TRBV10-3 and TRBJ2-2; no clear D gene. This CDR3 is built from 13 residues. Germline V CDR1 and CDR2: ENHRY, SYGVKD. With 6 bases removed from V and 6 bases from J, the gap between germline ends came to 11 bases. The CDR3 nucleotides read TGTGCCATCAGCCAGGCAGCGTCCGGGGAGCTGTTTTTT. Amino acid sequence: CAISQAASGELFF.

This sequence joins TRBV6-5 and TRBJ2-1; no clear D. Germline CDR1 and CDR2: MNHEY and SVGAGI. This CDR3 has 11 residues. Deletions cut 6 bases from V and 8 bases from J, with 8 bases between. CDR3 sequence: CASSPEYEQFF. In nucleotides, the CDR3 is TGTGCCAGCAGCCCGGAATATGAGCAGTTCTTC.

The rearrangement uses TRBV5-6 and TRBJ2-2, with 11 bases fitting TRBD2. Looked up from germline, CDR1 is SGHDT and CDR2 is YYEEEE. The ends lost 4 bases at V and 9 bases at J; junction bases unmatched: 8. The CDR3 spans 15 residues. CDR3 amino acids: CASSNSGGAHRELFF. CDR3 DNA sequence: TGTGCCAGCAGCAATAGCGGGGGGGCCCACCGGGAGCTGTTTTTT.

CDR3 coding DNA: TGTGCCAGCAGCACTAAGAATGAGCAGTTCTTC. Translation: CASSTKNEQFF. V usage is TRBV28 and J usage is TRBJ2-1; D unresolved. CDR3 length: 11 amino acids. Germline V lookup: CDR1 MDHEN, CDR2 SYDVKM. V was clipped by 6 bases and J by 7 bases, with 7 bases between them.

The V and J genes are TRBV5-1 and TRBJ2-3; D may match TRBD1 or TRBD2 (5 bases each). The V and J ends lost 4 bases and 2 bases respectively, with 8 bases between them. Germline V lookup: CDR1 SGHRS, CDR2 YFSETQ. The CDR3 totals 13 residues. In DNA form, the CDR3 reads TGCGCCAGCAGCCCCGGGGCCACAGATACGCAGTATTTT. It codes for CASSPGATDTQYF.

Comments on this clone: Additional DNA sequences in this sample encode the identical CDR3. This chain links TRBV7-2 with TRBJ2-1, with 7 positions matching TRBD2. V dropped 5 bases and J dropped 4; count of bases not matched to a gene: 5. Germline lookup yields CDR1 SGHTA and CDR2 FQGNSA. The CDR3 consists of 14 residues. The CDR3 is CASSPLGGYNEQFF. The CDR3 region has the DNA TGTGCCAGCAGCCCACTCGGGGGGTACAATGAGCAGTTCTTC.

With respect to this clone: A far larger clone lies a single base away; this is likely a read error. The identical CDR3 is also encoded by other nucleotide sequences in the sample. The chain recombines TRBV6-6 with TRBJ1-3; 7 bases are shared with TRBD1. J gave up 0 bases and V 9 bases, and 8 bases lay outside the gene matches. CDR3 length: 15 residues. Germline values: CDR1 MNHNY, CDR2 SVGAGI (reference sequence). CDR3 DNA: TGTGCCAGTAGTGAGACAGGGTCCTCTGGAAACACCATATATTTT. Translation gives CASSETGSSGNTIYF.

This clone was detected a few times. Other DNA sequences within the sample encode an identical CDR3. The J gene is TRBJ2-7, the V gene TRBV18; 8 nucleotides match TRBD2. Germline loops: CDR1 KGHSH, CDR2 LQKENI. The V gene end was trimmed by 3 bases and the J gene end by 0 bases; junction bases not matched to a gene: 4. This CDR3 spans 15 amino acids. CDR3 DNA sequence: TGTGCCAGCTCACCCCCGGGACTAGACTCCTACGAGCAGTACTTC. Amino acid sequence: CASSPPGLDSYEQYF.

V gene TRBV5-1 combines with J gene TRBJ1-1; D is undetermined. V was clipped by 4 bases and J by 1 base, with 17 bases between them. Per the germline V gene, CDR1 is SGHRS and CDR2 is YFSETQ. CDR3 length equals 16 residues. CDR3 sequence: CASSPRERNANTEAFF. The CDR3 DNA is TGCGCCAGCAGCCCAAGGGAAAGGAATGCGAACACTGAAGCTTTCTTT.

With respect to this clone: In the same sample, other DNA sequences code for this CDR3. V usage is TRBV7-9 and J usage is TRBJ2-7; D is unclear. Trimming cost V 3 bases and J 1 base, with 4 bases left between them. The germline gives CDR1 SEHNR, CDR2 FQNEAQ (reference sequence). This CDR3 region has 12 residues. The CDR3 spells CASSLGSYEQYF. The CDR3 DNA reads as TGTGCCAGCAGCTTGGGGTCCTACGAGCAGTACTTC.

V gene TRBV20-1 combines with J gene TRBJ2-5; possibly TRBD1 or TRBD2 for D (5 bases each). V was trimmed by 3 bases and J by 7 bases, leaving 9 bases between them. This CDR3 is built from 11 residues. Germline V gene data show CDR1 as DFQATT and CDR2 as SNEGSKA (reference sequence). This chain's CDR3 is CSARGDGTQYF. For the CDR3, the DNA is TGCAGTGCTAGGGGGGACGGGACCCAGTACTTC.

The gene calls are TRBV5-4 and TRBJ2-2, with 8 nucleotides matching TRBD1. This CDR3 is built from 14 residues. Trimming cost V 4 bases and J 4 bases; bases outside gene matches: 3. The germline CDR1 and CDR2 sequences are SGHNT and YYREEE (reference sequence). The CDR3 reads CASSPGTGTGELFF. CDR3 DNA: TGTGCCAGCAGCCCCGGGACAGGCACCGGGGAGCTGTTTTTT.

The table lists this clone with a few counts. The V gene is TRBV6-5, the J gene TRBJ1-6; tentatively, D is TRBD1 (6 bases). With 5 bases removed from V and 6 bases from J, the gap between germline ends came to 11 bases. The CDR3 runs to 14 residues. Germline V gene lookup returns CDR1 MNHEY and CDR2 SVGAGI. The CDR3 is CASSSDRRNSPLHF. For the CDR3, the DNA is TGTGCCAGCAGTAGCGACAGGCGTAATTCACCCCTCCACTTT.

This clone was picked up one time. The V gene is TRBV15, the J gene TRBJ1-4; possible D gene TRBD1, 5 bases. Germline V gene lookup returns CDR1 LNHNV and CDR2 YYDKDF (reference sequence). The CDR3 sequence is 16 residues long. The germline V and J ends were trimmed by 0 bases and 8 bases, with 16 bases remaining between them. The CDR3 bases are TGTGCCACCAGCAGAGATCGGGACTCCCCTAGGGAAAAACTGTTTTTT. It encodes CATSRDRDSPREKLFF. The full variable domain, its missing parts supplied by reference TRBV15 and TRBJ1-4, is DAMVIQNPRYQVTQFGKPVTLSCSQTLNHNVMYWYQQKSSQAPKLLFHYYDKDFNNEADTPDNFQSRRPNTSFCFLDIRSPGLGDTAMYLCATSRDRDSPREKLFFGSGTQLSVL.

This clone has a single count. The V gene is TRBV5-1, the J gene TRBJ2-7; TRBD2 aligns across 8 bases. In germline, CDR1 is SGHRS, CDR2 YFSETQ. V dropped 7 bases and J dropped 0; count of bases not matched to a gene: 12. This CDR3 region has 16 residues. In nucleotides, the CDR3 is TGCGCCAGCGCCGGGGAAGCGGGAGCGACCTCCTACGAGCAGTACTTC. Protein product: CASAGEAGATSYEQYF.

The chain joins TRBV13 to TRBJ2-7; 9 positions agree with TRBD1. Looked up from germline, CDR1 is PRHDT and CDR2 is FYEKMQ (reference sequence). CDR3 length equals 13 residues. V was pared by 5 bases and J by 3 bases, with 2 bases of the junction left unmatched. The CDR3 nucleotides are TGTGCCAGCAGCGGGGACAGGGACTACGAGCAGTACTTC. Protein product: CASSGDRDYEQYF.

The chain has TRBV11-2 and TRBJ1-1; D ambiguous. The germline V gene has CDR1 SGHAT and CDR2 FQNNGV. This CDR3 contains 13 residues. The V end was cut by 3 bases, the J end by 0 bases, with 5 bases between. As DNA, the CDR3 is TGTGCCAGCAGCTTCCTTTTGAACACTGAAGCTTTCTTT. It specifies CASSFLLNTEAFF.

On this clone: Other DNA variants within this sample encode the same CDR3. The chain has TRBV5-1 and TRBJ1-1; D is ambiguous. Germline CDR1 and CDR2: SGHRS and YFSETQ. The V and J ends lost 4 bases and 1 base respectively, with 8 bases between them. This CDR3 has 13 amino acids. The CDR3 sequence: CASSLGGNTEAFF. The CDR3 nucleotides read TGCGCCAGCAGCCTCGGAGGGAACACTGAAGCTTTCTTT.

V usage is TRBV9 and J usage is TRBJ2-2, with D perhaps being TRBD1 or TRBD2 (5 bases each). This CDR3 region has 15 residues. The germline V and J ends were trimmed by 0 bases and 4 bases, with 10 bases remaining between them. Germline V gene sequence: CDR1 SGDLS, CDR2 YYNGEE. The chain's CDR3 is CASSVAGTPTGELFF. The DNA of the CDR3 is TGTGCCAGCAGCGTAGCGGGGACCCCCACCGGGGAGCTGTTTTTT.

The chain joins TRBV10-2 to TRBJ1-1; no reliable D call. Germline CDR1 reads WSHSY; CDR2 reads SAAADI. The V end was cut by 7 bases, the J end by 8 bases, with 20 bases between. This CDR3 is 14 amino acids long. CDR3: CASTPGVTAAEAFF. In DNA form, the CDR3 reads TGCGCCAGCACCCCCGGGGTTACAGCGGCGGAAGCTTTCTTT.

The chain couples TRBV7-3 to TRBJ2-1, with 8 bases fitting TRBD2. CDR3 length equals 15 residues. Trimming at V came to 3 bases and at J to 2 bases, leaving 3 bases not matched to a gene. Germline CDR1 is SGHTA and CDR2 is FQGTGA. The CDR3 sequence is CASSFTAGAYNEQFF. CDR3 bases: TGTGCCAGCAGCTTTACAGCGGGGGCCTACAATGAGCAGTTCTTC.

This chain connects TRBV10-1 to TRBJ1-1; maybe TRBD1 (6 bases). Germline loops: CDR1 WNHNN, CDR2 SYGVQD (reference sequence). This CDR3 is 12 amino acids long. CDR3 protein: CAGPGENTEAFF. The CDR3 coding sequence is TGCGCAGGCCCAGGGGAGAACACTGAAGCTTTCTTT.

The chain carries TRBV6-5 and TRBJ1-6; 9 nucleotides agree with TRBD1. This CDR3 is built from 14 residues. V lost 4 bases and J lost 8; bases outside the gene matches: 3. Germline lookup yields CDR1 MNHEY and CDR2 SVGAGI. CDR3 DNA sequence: TGTGCCAGCAGTTCGGGGACAGGGTATTCACCCCTCCACTTT. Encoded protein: CASSSGTGYSPLHF.